This T cell receptor beta chain was sequenced in a study of OX40 agonist ivuxolimab in advanced cancers. Study information: A diagnosis of hepatocellular carcinoma, melanoma, renal cell or head and neck cancer was present in dose-escalation patients. Partial responses occurred in Three dose-escalation patients, one with hepatocellular carcinoma and two with cutaneous melanoma.

Study-wide findings and caveats: Expanded clones belonging to CD8+ T cells outnumbered, on average, those of CD4+. The antigen specificity of the peripheral T cells (those that were expanded) was not determined.

On this clone: Its antigen is as yet unknown.

Some clones are missing from TCRdb's copy, which holds only in-frame ones; the method was immunoSEQ multiplex PCR. The sample lists approximately 77,000 clones, about 92% seen once, with around 2% in the top ten. Here the sequenced sample was CD4+ or CD8+ T cells sorted from blood, taken in a trial of the OX40 agonist ivuxolimab. The receptor's source is an adult with an advanced solid tumor such as melanoma, head and neck, liver or kidney cancer.

This CDR3 reads CASSQLVDIRTGPDSNQPQHF. Written as DNA, the CDR3 is TGTGCCAGCAGCCAATTAGTGGATATTAGGACAGGCCCAGATAGCAATCAGCCCCAGCATTTT. V usage is TRBV7-4 and J usage is TRBJ1-5; 7 bases align to TRBD1. Per germline, CDR1 SGHVT and CDR2 SQSDAQ. J was trimmed by 0 bases and V by 5 bases; bases with no gene match: 22. CDR3 length: 21 residues.